The next 14 T cell receptor beta chains were all read from a single sample in a study of blood T cell repertoires in COVID-19. The repertoire was sequenced with immunoSEQ multiplex PCR; TCRdb's copy has only in-frame clones and lacks some. The sample records 250,000 to 350,000 clones, nearly 90% being singletons. The sample consisted of PBMCs or T cells enriched from blood (not recorded which). The source of these receptors is a woman aged 18-29 years with acute COVID-19.

The V gene is TRBV18, the J gene TRBJ1-4; D is unresolved. CDR1 and CDR2 (germline): KGHSH, LQKENI. V shed 2 bases and J shed 7 bases, with 5 bases lying between them. The CDR3 has 12 residues. The CDR3 region is CASSPGGEKLFF. DNA of the CDR3: TGTGCCAGCTCACCAGGCGGTGAAAAACTGTTTTTT.

CDR3 residues: CASSFRVNQPQHF. DNA of the CDR3: TGTGCCAGCAGCTTTCGGGTTAATCAGCCCCAGCATTTT. The chain couples TRBV11-3 to TRBJ1-5; D remains unclear. CDR3 length equals 13 residues. Germline loops: CDR1 SGHNT, CDR2 YENEEA. Trimming shortened V by 3 bases and J by 4 bases, and 7 bases separated the two germline ends. The full variable domain, its missing parts supplied by reference TRBV11-3 and TRBJ1-5, is EAGVVQSPRYKIIEKKQPVAFWCNPISGHNTLYWYLQNLGQGPELLIRYENEEAVDDSQLPKDRFSAERLKGVDSTLKIQPAELGDSAVYLCASSFRVNQPQHFGDGTRLSIL.

J is TRBJ2-3 and V is TRBV24-1, with a weak D call TRBD2 (5 bases). V lost 1 base and J lost 1, with 14 bases in between. The CDR3 runs 17 residues. The germline V gene has CDR1 KGHDR and CDR2 SFDVKD. As DNA, the CDR3 is TGTGCCACCAGTGATTTTCAGGCCAGCGGCGGCACAGATACGCAGTATTTT. Amino acids: CATSDFQASGGTDTQYF.

The count of this clone is one. V gene TRBV18 combines with J gene TRBJ1-3; D might be TRBD1 (6 bases). The CDR3 contains 15 residues. The germline V gene has CDR1 KGHSH and CDR2 LQKENI. V was cut by 3 bases and J by 4 bases, with 13 bases left in between. The CDR3: CASSPRTERGNTIYF. For the CDR3, the DNA is TGTGCCAGCTCACCGCGGACAGAGAGAGGAAACACCATATATTTT.

V usage is TRBV18 and J usage is TRBJ2-1; 8 nucleotides align to TRBD1. CDR1 is KGHSH, CDR2 LQKENI, per germline. The V gene end was trimmed by 1 base and the J gene end by 4 bases; junction bases not matched to a gene: 3. The CDR3 totals 15 residues. The CDR3 region is CASSPLGQGYNEQFF. CDR3 nucleotide sequence: TGTGCCAGCTCACCACTCGGACAGGGATACAATGAGCAGTTCTTC.

The rearrangement joins TRBV4-2 to TRBJ1-5; 11 nucleotides line up with TRBD1. The CDR3 has 18 residues. V shed 1 base, J shed 5 bases, and the junction held 10 bases outside the gene matches. The germline V gene encodes CDR1 LGHNA and CDR2 YNFKEQ. The CDR3 region is CASSQARGTGGGYQPQHF. The CDR3 region has the DNA TGTGCCAGCAGCCAAGCCCGAGGGACAGGGGGTGGATATCAGCCCCAGCATTTT.

V usage is TRBV6-2 or TRBV6-3 and J usage is TRBJ2-5; no firm D call. The CDR3 covers 13 residues. V was cut by 0 bases and J by 5 bases, with 7 bases left in between. CDR1 is MNHEY and CDR2 is SVGEGT in the germline V gene. CDR3 residues: CASSYSYRETQYF. In DNA form, the CDR3 reads TGTGCCAGCAGTTACTCTTACCGGGAGACCCAGTACTTC.

The chain uses TRBV11-2 and TRBJ2-5; TRBD1 agrees at 10 bases. The CDR3 sequence is 15 residues long. V was pared by 2 bases and J by 5 bases, with 5 bases of the junction left unmatched. Germline values: CDR1 SGHAT, CDR2 FQNNGV. The CDR3 loop reads CASSLQDRGWETQYF. The DNA of the CDR3 is TGTGCCAGCAGCTTACAGGACAGGGGGTGGGAGACCCAGTACTTC.

The chain employs TRBV28 and TRBJ2-3; 9 bases match TRBD1. CDR3 length: 17 residues. Germline V gene lookup returns CDR1 MDHEN and CDR2 SYDVKM. V lost 7 bases, J lost 2 bases, and 13 bases stayed unmatched. CDR3 in amino acids: CASTTPLGQGSTDTQYF. Here the CDR3 DNA reads TGTGCCAGCACCACTCCCCTGGGACAGGGATCCACAGATACGCAGTATTTT.

This sequence joins TRBV5-1 and TRBJ2-5; 10 bases map to TRBD2. The V gene's germline CDR1 is SGHRS and CDR2 YFSETQ. V gave up 0 bases and J gave up 2 bases; unmatched junction bases: 7. The CDR3 loop spans 17 amino acids. The CDR3 sequence: CASSLGERTSGQETQYF. The CDR3 DNA is TGCGCCAGCAGCTTGGGCGAAAGGACTAGCGGACAAGAGACCCAGTACTTC.

The genes are TRBV7-9 and TRBJ2-7; TRBD1 agrees at 7 bases. Unmatched junction bases numbered 10, after V lost 7 bases and J lost 7 bases. CDR3 length: 13 residues. Germline CDR1 reads SEHNR; CDR2 reads FQNEAQ (reference sequence). The CDR3 DNA reads as TGTGCCAGCACGGTTAAGCAGGGGGTAGAGCAGTACTTC. Protein product: CASTVKQGVEQYF.

Concerning this clone itself: Other nucleotide sequences from this sample produce the same CDR3. This CDR3 is CASSLLAGTDTQYF. The CDR3 DNA reads as TGTGCCAGCAGCTTACTAGCGGGCACAGATACGCAGTATTTT. The chain recombines TRBV7-3 with TRBJ2-3; TRBD2 aligns across 7 bases. The junction had 0 bases not matched to a gene; V was cut back by 2 bases and J by 1 base. The germline V gene encodes CDR1 SGHTA and CDR2 FQGTGA. The CDR3 extends over 14 amino acids.

The genes are TRBV6-1 and TRBJ2-7, with D possibly matching TRBD2 (6 bases). The length of the CDR3 is 15 residues. V dropped 3 bases and J dropped 4 bases, with 16 bases sitting between them. CDR1 is MNHNS and CDR2 is SASEGT in the germline V gene. CDR3: CASSEQPGAFYEQYF. The CDR3 bases are TGTGCCAGCAGTGAGCAACCGGGAGCCTTTTACGAGCAGTACTTC.

The chain joins TRBV13 to TRBJ2-7, with 12 bases fitting TRBD1. Germline trimming cut 5 bases from V and 7 bases from J; bases unmatched to any gene: 6. This CDR3 comprises 14 residues. Germline V gene sequence: CDR1 PRHDT, CDR2 FYEKMQ (reference sequence). CDR3 protein: CASSQGQGAGEQYF. DNA for the CDR3: TGTGCCAGCAGCCAGGGACAGGGGGCAGGGGAGCAGTACTTC.